This T cell receptor (beta chain) was sequenced during a study of blood T cell repertoires in COVID-19. Germline V lookup: CDR1 ENHRY, CDR2 SYGVKD. The CDR3 has 13 amino acids. The J segment lost 5 bases and the V segment lost 6 bases, leaving 5 bases of the junction unmatched. The table came from immunoSEQ multiplex PCR; TCRdb's copy has only in-frame clones and leaves some out. The data hold about 96,000 clones, with less than 85% observed a single time. The chain has TRBV10-3 and TRBJ1-1; 8 bases match TRBD1. The receptor was derived from a woman aged 55-69 years with acute or convalescent COVID-19. The specimen sequenced was peripheral blood. The CDR3, as DNA: TGTGCCATCAGCGGACAGGGAGGTACTGAAGCTTTCTTT. Translation gives CAISGQGGTEAFF.